A selection of T cell receptor beta chains follows, all from one sample in a study of cytomegalovirus exposure and HLA in healthy donors. Clones were read by immunoSEQ multiplex PCR, and TCRdb kept only the in-frame ones, dropping some. The sample lists 140,000 to 150,000 clones, 68% occurring once. The sequenced material came from PBMCs. These receptors originate from a man between 60 and 70 years old in good health and CMV-seronegative. CDR3s include the opening cysteine and the closing phenylalanine or tryptophan. The order of the fields is J gene, clone size, D gene, V gene, CDR3 DNA, CDR3 protein. D genes are given only for firm matches. The size of a clone is reported for some rows only, either as once, few or many, or as a class for expanded clones.

>TRBJ2-7|few|NA|TRBV11-2
TGTGCCAGCAGCCCCCTCACGGGGGAGCAGTACTTC
CASSPLTGEQYF
>TRBJ2-5|NA|TRBD2|TRBV5-8
TGTGCCAGCAGCTTGGAGGGACTAGCGGGAGGCTCACACCAAGAGACCCAGTACTTC
CASSLEGLAGGSHQETQYF
>TRBJ2-6|NA|TRBD1|TRBV19
TGTGCCAGTATTGGGGACAGGGGGCGATCTGGGGCCAACGTCCTGACTTTC
CASIGDRGRSGANVLTF
>TRBJ2-2|once|TRBD2|TRBV19
TGTGCCACCCTAAGTCCGGGTCTAGCGGACTTCACCGGGGAGCTGTTTTTT
CATLSPGLADFTGELFF
>TRBJ2-3|NA|TRBD2|TRBV19
TGTGCCAGTAGTTTTCCCAGCGGGAGGGAAAGTACGCAGTATTTT
CASSFPSGRESTQYF
>TRBJ2-5|NA|TRBD1|TRBV9
TGTGCCAGCAGCTTTGGGACAGCCCAAGAGACCCAGTACTTC
CASSFGTAQETQYF
>TRBJ2-1|NA|TRBD2|TRBV7-7
TGTGCTAGCGGTACTGGACTAGCGCTGCTCTTC
CASGTGLALLF
>TRBJ2-7|NA|TRBD1|TRBV2
TGTGCCAGCGGGGACAGTTACTACGAGCAGTACTTC
CASGDSYYEQYF
>TRBJ2-7|NA|TRBD1|TRBV30
TGTGCCTGGAACGAGGACAGGGCCTACGAGCAGTACTTC
CAWNEDRAYEQYF
>TRBJ2-7|NA|TRBD1|TRBV28
TGTGCCAGCAGTTTTGTCGCAGGGGGCGGCTACGAGCAGTACTTC
CASSFVAGGGYEQYF
>TRBJ2-7|once|NA|TRBV25-1
TGTGCCAGCAGTGAATCGGCAGAGGGGAGGATTTTATACGAGCAGTACTTC
CASSESAEGRILYEQYF
>TRBJ2-7|once|TRBD1|TRBV6-6
TGTGCCAGCGGACAGGGGGCCCCCTACGAGCAGTACTTC
CASGQGAPYEQYF
>TRBJ2-7|NA|NA|TRBV7-2
TGTGCCAGCAGCTTACAGCTAGCTCTGGAAGGCAACTACGAGCAGTACTTC
CASSLQLALEGNYEQYF
>TRBJ1-5|NA|NA|TRBV5-1
TGCGCCAGCAGCCTTTCCGGGACTACCGGACAGCCCCAGCATTTT
CASSLSGTTGQPQHF
>TRBJ2-1|NA|TRBD2|TRBV5-1
TGCGCCAGCAGCTTGGATTCTGGCGGGAGACATAATGAGCAGTTCTTC
CASSLDSGGRHNEQFF
>TRBJ2-7|NA|NA|TRBV18
TGTGCCAGCTCACCGAGGACTGATTATTACGAGCAGTACTTC
CASSPRTDYYEQYF
>TRBJ1-5|few|NA|TRBV29-1
TGCAGCGTCGATCAAGGGGGGGCTGGTCAGCCCCAGCATTTT
CSVDQGGAGQPQHF
>TRBJ1-1|NA|TRBD1|TRBV28
TGTGCCAGCAGCCTGACAGGGGGCAACACTGAAGCTTTCTTT
CASSLTGGNTEAFF
>TRBJ1-5|NA|NA|TRBV28
TGTGCCAGCAGTTTTGGGGGGAGCAATCAGCCCCAGCATTTT
CASSFGGSNQPQHF
>TRBJ1-6|NA|TRBD1|TRBV5-5
TGTGCCAGCAGCAAGGGACAGGGCCTTAATTCACCCCTCCACTTT
CASSKGQGLNSPLHF
>TRBJ2-1|NA|TRBD2|TRBV7-8
TGTGCCAGCAGCTTAGAAAGCGGGAGAGGGTATGAGCAGTTCTTC
CASSLESGRGYEQFF
>TRBJ1-1|NA|NA|TRBV19
TGTGCCAGTAGAAGAGGATCATGGACTGAAGCTTTCTTT
CASRRGSWTEAFF
>TRBJ2-5|NA|TRBD2|TRBV10-3
TGTGCCATCAGTGAAGCGGGAGGCCTCTCGACTCAAGAGACCCAGTACTTC
CAISEAGGLSTQETQYF
>TRBJ2-3|NA|NA|TRBV7-9
TGTTCCAGCAGCCAAAACACAGATACGCAGTATTTT
CSSSQNTDTQYF
>TRBJ2-6|NA|NA|TRBV5-1
TGCGCCAGCAGCTTGATCGGGAGAGCTGGGGCCAACGTCCTGACTTTC
CASSLIGRAGANVLTF
>TRBJ2-1|NA|NA|TRBV5-1
TGCGCCAGCAGCTGGGGACCAGGGGTGGGGAATGAGCAGTTCTTC
CASSWGPGVGNEQFF
>TRBJ2-3|few|TRBD1|TRBV19
TGTGCCACCGGACAGGGATACACAGATACGCAGTATTTT
CATGQGYTDTQYF
>TRBJ2-3|NA|TRBD1|TRBV5-1
TGCGCCAGCAGCTGGGGGGACAGGCCTTCGGATACGCAGTATTTT
CASSWGDRPSDTQYF
>TRBJ1-5|NA|NA|TRBV10-3
TGTGCCATCAGTGAGTCGGGACGGGGGGCTAGGAGCAATCAGCCCCAGCATTTT
CAISESGRGARSNQPQHF
>TRBJ1-1|NA|NA|TRBV5-4
TGTGCCAGCAGCATGTCAGGGGCAGGGAACACTGAAGCTTTCTTT
CASSMSGAGNTEAFF
>TRBJ2-7|NA|NA|TRBV7-8
TGTGCCAGCAGCCCACAGGGAGCCTACGAGCAGTACTTC
CASSPQGAYEQYF
>TRBJ2-7|NA|TRBD1|TRBV15
TGTGCCACCAGCAGAGATGGACAGGGCTCCTACGAGCAGTACTTC
CATSRDGQGSYEQYF
>TRBJ2-5|NA|NA|TRBV30
TGTGCCTGGAGTGCCAAAGAGACCCAGTACTTC
CAWSAKETQYF
>TRBJ1-2|NA|NA|TRBV18
TGTGCCAGCTCATCGGCCAGGGATGGCTACACCTTC
CASSSARDGYTF
>TRBJ2-7|NA|NA|TRBV7-8
TGTGCCAGCAGCTTAGAAAGGGGTTCCTACGAGCAGTACTTC
CASSLERGSYEQYF
>TRBJ2-7|NA|NA|TRBV27
TGTGCCAGCAGTCCGACCGGCGACACAACCGCCGAGCAGTACTTC
CASSPTGDTTAEQYF
>TRBJ2-7|few|NA|TRBV11-2
TGTGCCAGCAGCTTAGGACAGGTTTTCAACGAGCAGTACTTC
CASSLGQVFNEQYF
>TRBJ1-1|NA|NA|TRBV7-9
TGTTCCAGCAGATCAGAGAACACTGAAGCTTTCTTT
CSSRSENTEAFF
>TRBJ1-3|few|NA|TRBV9
TGTGCCAGCAGCTCTCGTCCGACGGCGGACACCATATATTTT
CASSSRPTADTIYF
>TRBJ1-5|NA|TRBD1|TRBV28
TGTGCCAGCGCAACCAGGGGGCTAGGCAATCAGCCCCAGCATTTT
CASATRGLGNQPQHF
>TRBJ1-2|NA|NA|TRBV11-2
TGTGCCAGCAGCTTAGTTAGAGGACAGCGAGGCTATGGCTACACCTTC
CASSLVRGQRGYGYTF
>TRBJ1-1|NA|NA|TRBV6-1
TGTGCCAGCAGTGTACAGAACACTGAAGCTTTCTTT
CASSVQNTEAFF
>TRBJ1-5|NA|TRBD1|TRBV12-5
TGTGCTAGTGGTTACGGGACAGGGAATCAGCCCCAGCATTTT
CASGYGTGNQPQHF
>TRBJ2-7|once|TRBD2|TRBV7-2
TGTGCCAGCAGCTTCGGCGGGAGGGACGAGCAGTACTTC
CASSFGGRDEQYF
>TRBJ1-5|NA|NA|TRBV28
TGTGCCAGCGCAGGCAATCAGCCCCAGCATTTT
CASAGNQPQHF
>TRBJ2-1|NA|TRBD2|TRBV7-8
TGTGCCAGCAGCTTAGTTAGACTAGCGGATATCGTTGACTACAATGAGCAGTTCTTC
CASSLVRLADIVDYNEQFF
>TRBJ2-5|few|TRBD1|TRBV7-3
TGTGCCAGCAGCTTGTCAGGGGGCAGGCAAGAGACCCAGTACTTC
CASSLSGGRQETQYF
>TRBJ1-4|few|NA|TRBV7-7
TGTGCCAGCAGCCAGGGACTCCTTGAAAAACTGTTTTTT
CASSQGLLEKLFF